This is a list of T cell receptor beta chains from one sample in a study of blood T cells in healthy people across ages. Via MiXCR, TCRdb re-called the 5' RACE reads, giving one row per CDR3 protein. This table holds 650,000 to 1,000,000 distinct CDR3 sequences, 35% to 40% found once. Input material: blood. The receptor source for this set is a man aged 18 to 29 in good health. Both conserved end residues are part of each CDR3. The D gene is left open where the match is weak. Size is stated for part of the rows, as once, few or many counts, or as a class when the clone is expanded.

j_gene | d_gene | abundance | v_gene | len | CDR3aa | CDR3nt
TRBJ1-5 | . | once | TRBV4-1 | 19 | CASSPNLLKGGMSDQPQHF | TGCGCCAGCAGCCCCAACCTCCTGAAGGGGGGAATGAGCGATCAGCCCCAGCATTTT
TRBJ1-5 | . | many | TRBV4-1 | 15 | CASSQVQGGGQPQHF | TGCGCCAGCAGCCAAGTACAGGGAGGTGGTCAGCCCCAGCATTTT
TRBJ2-1 | . | many | TRBV4-3 | 13 | CASSRLLENEQFF | TGCGCCAGCAGCCGTCTCCTTGAAAATGAGCAGTTCTTC
TRBJ1-1 | TRBD1 | . | TRBV14 | 12 | CVSSHGQGEAFF | TGTGTCAGCAGCCACGGACAGGGTGAAGCTTTCTTT
TRBJ2-7 | . | . | TRBV11-1 | 15 | CASSPQVFSSNEQYF | TGTGCCAGCAGCCCCCAGGTCTTTAGTAGCAATGAGCAGTACTTC
TRBJ1-1 | TRBD1 | few | TRBV7-9 | 15 | CASNSGGYGNTEAFF | TGTGCCAGCAATTCAGGGGGTTATGGGAACACTGAAGCTTTCTTT
TRBJ2-7 | . | few | TRBV5-5 | 12 | CASSTADNEQYF | TGTGCCAGCAGCACCGCGGACAATGAGCAGTACTTC
TRBJ2-7 | . | few | TRBV20-1 | 14 | CSAVGSSRVYEQYF | TGCAGTGCTGTAGGTAGTAGCCGAGTCTACGAGCAGTACTTC
TRBJ2-3 | TRBD2 | . | TRBV4-2 | 16 | CASSQDLVAGGPTQYF | TGTGCCAGCAGCCAAGATCTGGTAGCGGGGGGGCCGACGCAGTATTTT
TRBJ2-3 | . | many | TRBV29-1 | 14 | CSARDGKSTDTQYF | TGCAGCGCCCGGGACGGTAAGAGCACAGATACGCAGTATTTT
TRBJ1-2 | TRBD1 | many | TRBV5-1 | 15 | CASSLGFGTGYGYTF | TGCGCCAGCAGCTTGGGGTTCGGGACAGGGTATGGCTACACCTTC
TRBJ2-2 | . | . | TRBV20-1 | 15 | CSARSTGPYTGELFF | TGCAGTGCTAGGTCGACAGGACCCTACACCGGGGAGCTGTTTTTT
TRBJ2-4 | . | . | TRBV5-1 | 16 | CASSLRVTDTKNIQYF | TGCGCCAGCAGCTTGAGGGTAACCGATACCAAAAACATTCAGTACTTC
TRBJ1-6 | . | . | TRBV9 | 16 | CASSAKSGGVGSPLHF | TGTGCCAGCAGCGCCAAATCGGGAGGGGTCGGTTCACCCCTCCACTTT
TRBJ1-5 | TRBD1 | many | TRBV20-1 | 14 | CSASPGQGDQPQHF | TGCAGTGCTAGTCCTGGACAGGGGGATCAGCCCCAGCATTTT
TRBJ2-7 | TRBD2 | once | TRBV20-1 | 14 | CSAREGGTSYEQYF | TGCAGTGCTAGAGAGGGGGGGACTAGCTACGAGCAGTACTTC
TRBJ2-7 | . | . | TRBV20-1 | 12 | CSAGQGFVEQYF | TGCAGTGCGGGGCAGGGCTTCGTCGAGCAGTACTTC
TRBJ1-5 | . | . | TRBV4-2 | 17 | CASSQDRMGGANQPQHF | TGTGCCAGCAGCCAAGATAGGATGGGGGGCGCGAATCAGCCCCAGCATTTT
TRBJ1-2 | . | many | TRBV7-2 | 17 | CASSPPSGTPDLYGYTF | TGTGCCAGCAGCCCACCCTCCGGGACGCCAGACCTCTATGGCTACACCTTC
TRBJ1-2 | . | . | TRBV30 | 10 | CAWSGPRYTF | TGTGCCTGGAGTGGGCCTCGCTACACCTTC
TRBJ1-2 | TRBD1 | . | TRBV6-5 | 15 | CASSGSQGAYYGYTF | TGTGCCAGCAGTGGCAGTCAGGGGGCTTACTATGGCTACACCTTC
TRBJ2-3 | TRBD2 | many | TRBV18 | 16 | CASSPRAAGYTDTQYF | TGTGCCAGCTCACCAAGGGCAGCGGGGTACACAGATACGCAGTATTTT
TRBJ1-2 | TRBD1 | . | TRBV20-1 | 15 | CSASARDSRNYGYTF | TGCAGTGCTAGCGCCCGGGACAGCCGTAACTATGGCTACACCTTC
TRBJ1-2 | . | many | TRBV7-2 | 13 | CASSWGEGDGYTF | TGTGCCAGCAGTTGGGGAGAGGGAGATGGCTACACCTTC
TRBJ2-2 | . | . | TRBV15 | 18 | CATSRDWMGLANTGELFF | TGTGCCACCAGCAGAGATTGGATGGGGCTAGCGAACACCGGGGAGCTGTTTTTT
TRBJ2-4 | . | few | TRBV14 | 14 | CASSQRLTRDIQYF | TGTGCCAGCAGCCAACGACTGACAAGGGACATTCAGTACTTC
TRBJ1-6 | . | few | TRBV6-1 | 14 | CASSIGQSNSPLHF | TGTGCCAGCAGCATAGGACAGAGCAATTCACCCCTCCACTTT
TRBJ1-4 | . | . | TRBV7-2 | 17 | CASSSRPAGQPNEKLFF | TGTGCCAGCAGCTCAAGGCCGGCGGGGCAGCCTAATGAAAAACTGTTTTTT
TRBJ2-2 | . | . | TRBV7-9 | 13 | CASRSGDTGELFF | TGTGCCAGCAGGTCAGGGGACACCGGGGAGCTGTTTTTT
TRBJ1-5 | . | . | TRBV27 | 13 | CASSLEHNQPQHF | TGTGCCAGCAGTTTAGAACACAACCAGCCCCAGCATTTT
TRBJ2-3 | . | . | TRBV6-5 | 14 | CASRTRDSTDTQYF | TGTGCCAGCAGAACCCGGGACAGCACAGATACGCAGTATTTT
TRBJ2-1 | TRBD2 | many | TRBV12-5 | 15 | CASGLVRGGYNEQFF | TGTGCTAGTGGTTTGGTGCGGGGGGGGTACAATGAGCAGTTCTTC
TRBJ2-7 | . | few | TRBV10-3 | 14 | CATLNEGPSYEQYF | TGTGCCACACTAAATGAGGGGCCGTCCTACGAGCAGTACTTC